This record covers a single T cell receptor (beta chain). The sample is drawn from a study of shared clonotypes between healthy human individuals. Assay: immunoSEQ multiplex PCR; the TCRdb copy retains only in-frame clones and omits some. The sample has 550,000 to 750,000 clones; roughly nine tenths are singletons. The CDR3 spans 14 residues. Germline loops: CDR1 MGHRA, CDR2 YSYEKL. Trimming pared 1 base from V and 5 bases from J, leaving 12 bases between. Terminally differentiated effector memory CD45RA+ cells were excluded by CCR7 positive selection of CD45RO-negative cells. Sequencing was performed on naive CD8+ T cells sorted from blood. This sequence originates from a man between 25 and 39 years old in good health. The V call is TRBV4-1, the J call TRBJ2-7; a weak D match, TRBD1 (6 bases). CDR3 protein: CASSQVQGEDEQYF. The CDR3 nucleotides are TGCGCCAGCAGCCAAGTACAGGGTGAGGACGAGCAGTACTTC.